A selection of T cell receptor beta chains follows, all from one sample in a study of human T cells and chemical hapten exposure. TCRdb processed the RACE reads anew with MiXCR; each CDR3 protein has one entry. The data contain 90,000 to 140,000 distinct CDR3 sequences, 30% to 35% of them seen just once; the ten biggest clones take up less than 3%. The sample consisted of whole blood, taken in connection with sensitization to the hapten diphenylcyclopropenone (DPC). These receptors all stem from a man aged 40-50 years with alopecia areata. Some clones in this sample may be carry-over from other donors' samples. Each CDR3 is given with its conserved first and last residue. Fields, in order: clone size, J gene, V gene, D gene, CDR3 protein, CDR3 DNA. A D gene is named only where the DNA matches it firmly. Clone size appears in some rows only: once, few, many, or a class for an expanded clone.

>few|TRBJ1-2|TRBV6-6|-
CASSYSGSPDNYGYTF
TGTGCCAGCAGTTACTCCGGTTCCCCGGATAACTATGGCTACACCTTC
>-|TRBJ2-1|TRBV6-2/TRBV6-3|-
CASTKTGNEQFF
TGTGCCAGCACCAAGACCGGGAATGAGCAGTTCTTC
>-|TRBJ1-5|TRBV10-3|-
CAISERQVSNQPQHF
TGTGCCATCAGTGAGCGGCAGGTAAGCAATCAGCCCCAGCATTTT
>-|TRBJ2-3|TRBV7-2|TRBD2
CASSSPRGYTQYF
TGTGCCAGCAGCTCACCGCGGGGGTATACGCAGTATTTT
>few|TRBJ2-5|TRBV7-7|-
CASSEVGIQETQYF
TGTGCTAGCAGTGAAGTTGGGATTCAAGAGACCCAGTACTTC
>few|TRBJ2-5|TRBV29-1|-
CSGGSRGETQYF
TGCAGCGGGGGATCCAGGGGTGAGACCCAGTACTTC
>few|TRBJ2-3|TRBV6-2/TRBV6-3|-
CASSYSSSSYADTQYF
TGTGCCAGCAGTTACTCGAGTAGCAGTTACGCAGATACGCAGTATTTT
>-|TRBJ1-5|TRBV7-2|-
CASSLAVSSNQPQHF
TGTGCCAGCAGCTTAGCGGTCTCCAGCAATCAGCCCCAGCATTTT
>-|TRBJ2-1|TRBV10-3|TRBD2
CAIMGGRGGEQFF
TGTGCCATCATGGGCGGGAGGGGTGGAGAGCAGTTCTTC
>-|TRBJ2-3|TRBV11-2|-
CASSPRVASTDTQYF
TGTGCCAGCAGCCCCCGTGTCGCCAGCACAGATACGCAGTATTTT
>few|TRBJ1-1|TRBV9|-
CASSVAIGATEAFF
TGTGCCAGCAGCGTAGCTATAGGGGCCACTGAAGCTTTCTTT
>few|TRBJ2-2|TRBV7-2|-
CASSLVVKNTGELFF
TGTGCCAGCAGCTTAGTGGTCAAGAACACCGGGGAGCTGTTTTTT
>-|TRBJ1-4|TRBV6-5|TRBD1
CASGYGQGRLFF
TGTGCCAGCGGATACGGACAGGGCCGGCTGTTTTTT
>-|TRBJ2-1|TRBV9|-
CASSVEGYNEQFF
TGTGCCAGCAGCGTAGAAGGTTACAATGAGCAGTTCTTC
>few|TRBJ2-3|TRBV7-2|-
CASSNPDTQYF
TGTGCCAGCAGCAACCCAGATACGCAGTATTTT
>-|TRBJ2-7|TRBV20-1|-
CSTSSGDFHYEQYF
TGCAGTACTTCATCTGGGGACTTTCACTACGAGCAGTACTTC
>-|TRBJ2-1|TRBV6-2/TRBV6-3|-
CASSYASYNEQFF
TGTGCCAGCAGTTACGCATCCTACAATGAGCAGTTCTTC
>-|TRBJ2-3|TRBV6-1|TRBD2
CASNLSSGRNTDTQYF
TGTGCCAGCAACCTTTCTAGCGGGAGAAACACAGATACGCAGTATTTT
>few|TRBJ2-5|TRBV29-1|TRBD2
CSVDGLAGVATQYF
TGCAGCGTTGACGGCCTAGCGGGAGTAGCGACCCAGTACTTC
>few|TRBJ2-2|TRBV28|-
CASIKPGLQNTGELFF
TGTGCCAGCATTAAACCGGGACTCCAGAACACCGGGGAGCTGTTTTTT
>-|TRBJ2-1|TRBV4-3|-
CASSQPGTRSYNEQFF
TGCGCCAGCAGCCAACCCGGGACTCGCTCCTACAATGAGCAGTTCTTC
>-|TRBJ1-1|TRBV9|-
CASSVDNRMNTEAFF
TGTGCCAGCAGCGTAGATAACAGGATGAACACTGAAGCTTTCTTT
>-|TRBJ2-7|TRBV11-1|-
CASSLTHLSSYEQYF
TGTGCCAGCAGCTTAACTCACCTTAGCTCCTACGAGCAGTACTTC
>-|TRBJ1-5|TRBV7-8|TRBD1
CASSLAGQFGEPQHF
TGTGCCAGCAGCTTGGCGGGACAGTTTGGGGAGCCCCAGCATTTT
>-|TRBJ1-2|TRBV10-3|TRBD1
CAIRGQGAGNYGYTF
TGTGCCATCAGGGGACAGGGGGCCGGAAACTATGGCTACACCTTC
>-|TRBJ2-3|TRBV6-6|-
CASSRDSTDTQYF
TGTGCCAGCAGTAGGGACAGCACAGATACGCAGTATTTT
>few|TRBJ1-1|TRBV30|-
CAWSPQGMPFF
TGTGCCTGGAGTCCACAGGGTATGCCTTTCTTT
>few|TRBJ2-7|TRBV7-2|-
CASSIQEYEQYF
TGTGCCAGCAGCATTCAGGAGTACGAGCAGTACTTC
>-|TRBJ2-5|TRBV28|TRBD2
CASSKASGGPETQYF
TGTGCCAGCAGTAAGGCTAGCGGAGGGCCGGAGACCCAGTACTTC
>-|TRBJ1-1|TRBV2|-
CASTRNTGSGNTEAFF
TGTGCCAGCACCCGGAACACTGGTTCGGGGAACACTGAAGCTTTCTTT
>-|TRBJ2-1|TRBV2|TRBD2
CASRGGGPPNEQFF
TGTGCCAGCAGGGGCGGGGGGCCCCCCAATGAGCAGTTCTTC
>-|TRBJ1-5|TRBV9|-
CASSETDYSNQPQHF
TGTGCCAGCAGCGAGACCGACTATAGCAATCAGCCCCAGCATTTT
>-|TRBJ1-5|TRBV28|TRBD1
CASSLGDRDGQPQHF
TGTGCCAGCAGTTTAGGGGACAGGGATGGTCAGCCCCAGCATTTT
>-|TRBJ1-5|TRBV6-1|TRBD1
CASGRFGTEYQPQHF
TGTGCCAGCGGCCGATTCGGGACAGAATATCAGCCCCAGCATTTT
>few|TRBJ2-5|TRBV5-1|-
CASSLGPTRSQETQYF
TGCGCCAGCAGCTTGGGGCCCACTAGATCCCAAGAGACCCAGTACTTC
>-|TRBJ1-5|TRBV6-5|-
CASSRGGVGQPQHF
TGTGCCAGCAGCCGAGGGGGGGTTGGTCAGCCCCAGCATTTT
>-|TRBJ1-2|TRBV12-3/TRBV12-4|-
CASSFGNYGYTF
TGTGCCAGCAGTTTTGGGAACTATGGCTACACCTTC
>-|TRBJ1-1|TRBV29-1|TRBD1
CSGRTGNTEAFF
TGCAGCGGAAGGACAGGGAACACTGAAGCTTTCTTT
>-|TRBJ2-1|TRBV4-1|TRBD2
CASKEYFSGFSYNEQFF
TGCGCCAGCAAGGAGTATTTTAGCGGGTTCTCCTACAATGAGCAGTTCTTC
>-|TRBJ2-5|TRBV29-1|-
CSVVRAIQETQYF
TGCAGCGTTGTTCGGGCGATTCAAGAGACCCAGTACTTC
>-|TRBJ2-7|TRBV5-4|TRBD2
CASSLGPRTGGEQYF
TGTGCCAGCAGCTTGGGTCCAAGGACGGGGGGCGAGCAGTACTTC
>few|TRBJ2-2|TRBV7-3|TRBD1
CASSSSPQGIRYTGELFF
TGTGCCAGCAGCTCTAGCCCACAGGGGATCCGGTACACCGGGGAGCTGTTTTTT
>-|TRBJ1-6|TRBV7-9|-
CASSSETTTGPLHF
TGTGCCAGCAGCTCGGAAACAACGACAGGACCCCTCCACTTT
>-|TRBJ2-1|TRBV29-1|-
CSVAVPNYNEQFF
TGCAGCGTTGCGGTCCCGAATTACAATGAGCAGTTCTTC
>few|TRBJ2-1|TRBV6-2/TRBV6-3|-
CASSYAGSSANEQFF
TGTGCCAGCAGTTACGCAGGGAGTAGCGCCAATGAGCAGTTCTTC